Sequencing of this T cell receptor (beta chain) was carried out in a study of blood T cell repertoires in COVID-19. For the study at large: Sites across the United States, Italy and Spain contributed samples from acute and convalescent COVID-19. The cDNA or gDNA used as material had been derived from T cells, B-cell-depleted T cells, or PBMCs.

In the original processing: Quantification of nucleated cells was approximated via reference gene primer amplification. Only in-frame clones appear in the TCRdb table, and some are missing; sequencing was by immunoSEQ multiplex PCR. V and J calls and clone size are copied from that table; D and trimming were computed from the DNA. The data show about 43,000 clones, roughly four fifths seen once. Germline V CDR1 and CDR2: LNHDA, SQIVND (reference sequence). This CDR3 is 16 amino acids long. Trimming took 5 bases from V and 2 from J; bases not matched to a gene: 4. This receptor was identified in an older woman with acute or convalescent COVID-19. The chain carries TRBV19 and TRBJ2-7, with 15 positions matching TRBD2. Sequencing was done on a sample of peripheral blood. In nucleotides, the CDR3 is TGTGCCAGTAGTGAAGGACTAGCGGGGGGGACCTACGAGCAGTACTTC. It encodes CASSEGLAGGTYEQYF.